A selection of T cell receptor beta chains follows, all from one sample in a study of vaccination and CD4 T cells after COVID-19. These receptors' antigens are unknown. One entry per CDR3 protein, called by TCRdb with MiXCR from the PCR reads. The repertoire holds roughly 14,000 distinct CDR3 sequences, with roughly half as singletons. Here the sequenced sample was cultured CD4+ T cells from blood, taken after SARS-CoV-2 vaccination. All receptors come from a human donor with COVID-19. CDR3s include the opening cysteine and the closing phenylalanine or tryptophan. D genes are given only for firm matches. The listing skips clone size in some rows; elsewhere it reads once, few, many or a size class.

CDR3nt	CDR3aa	d_gene	abundance	v_gene	j_gene
TGCAGTGCTAGCCCCGCGGGGTACTCCTACGAGCAGTACTTC	CSASPAGYSYEQYF	.	few	TRBV20-1	TRBJ2-7
TGTGCCAGCACCAAGGGGGGAGCCTACAATGAGCAGTTCTTC	CASTKGGAYNEQFF	.	.	TRBV27	TRBJ2-1
TGCAGTGCTAGAAAAGGGGACAATGAGCAGTTCTTC	CSARKGDNEQFF	.	.	TRBV20-1	TRBJ2-1
TGTGCCAGCAGCCAGGCCACCTGGGGTTATGGCTACACCTTC	CASSQATWGYGYTF	.	.	TRBV4-2	TRBJ1-2
TGTGCCAGCAGCTTAGAAGGGCCAGGGGGCGCCTACGAGCAGTACTTC	CASSLEGPGGAYEQYF	TRBD1	.	TRBV7-3	TRBJ2-7
TGTGCCAGCAGCTTTGTGGGGGGAGAGACCCAGTACTTC	CASSFVGGETQYF	.	.	TRBV6-1	TRBJ2-5
TGTGCCAGTTCAGGGCAAGTCACAGATACGCAGTATTTT	CASSGQVTDTQYF	.	once	TRBV6-1	TRBJ2-3
TGTGCCAGCAGCTTACAGGCGAGCAATCAGCCCCAGCATTTT	CASSLQASNQPQHF	.	few	TRBV7-9	TRBJ1-5
TGTGCCAGCACCCTCCCCGGGACAGCTTCCCAAGAGACCCAGTACTTC	CASTLPGTASQETQYF	TRBD1	.	TRBV11-3	TRBJ2-5
TGTGCCAGCAGCTTAGGGGCCAGCTATGGCTACACCTTC	CASSLGASYGYTF	.	.	TRBV7-8	TRBJ1-2
TGTGCCAGCAGCTCCGGAGGATCCCTCCACTTT	CASSSGGSLHF	.	.	TRBV7-9	TRBJ1-6
TGTGCCAGCAGCCGGGGACAGCGCGCGAACACCGGGGAGCTGTTTTTT	CASSRGQRANTGELFF	TRBD1	few	TRBV27	TRBJ2-2
TGTGCCAGCAGCCCCAAGGACGGACATAGCAATCAGCCCCAGCATTTT	CASSPKDGHSNQPQHF	.	.	TRBV19	TRBJ1-5
TGTGCCATCAGTGAAGGGGATGGGGCAGATACGCAGTATTTT	CAISEGDGADTQYF	.	few	TRBV10-3	TRBJ2-3
TGTGCCAGTTGGGGCCCCACTGACAGTACTACGCAGTATTTT	CASWGPTDSTTQYF	.	.	TRBV19	TRBJ2-3
TGTGCCAGCAGTAAGGACAGCTATGGCTACACCTTC	CASSKDSYGYTF	.	.	TRBV6-1	TRBJ1-2
TGTGCCAGCGGAGAGCGAGCCCTCGGCTATGGCTACACCTTC	CASGERALGYGYTF	.	few	TRBV7-8	TRBJ1-2
TGTGCCAGCAGCCCCTCAAGAAGGGGAACGGTCACTGAAGCTTTCTTT	CASSPSRRGTVTEAFF	.	.	TRBV11-3	TRBJ1-1
TGTGCCACCACAACAGGGGAAGGCACAGATACGCAGTATTTT	CATTTGEGTDTQYF	TRBD1	few	TRBV19	TRBJ2-3
TGTGCCACCAGTGATCCTAGCGGGGGGGCAAAGGGCAATGAGCAGTTCTTC	CATSDPSGGAKGNEQFF	TRBD2	.	TRBV24-1	TRBJ2-1
TGTGCCAGCAGATCCCGACAGAGCGAGCTGTTTTTT	CASRSRQSELFF	.	.	TRBV6-1	TRBJ2-2
TGTGCCAGTAAACCAGGGGGCGTGGGTGGCTACACCTTC	CASKPGGVGGYTF	TRBD1	.	TRBV19	TRBJ1-2
TGTGCCAGCAGTGAGGCAGGGGCGGGATACGAGCAGTACTTC	CASSEAGAGYEQYF	.	few	TRBV2	TRBJ2-7